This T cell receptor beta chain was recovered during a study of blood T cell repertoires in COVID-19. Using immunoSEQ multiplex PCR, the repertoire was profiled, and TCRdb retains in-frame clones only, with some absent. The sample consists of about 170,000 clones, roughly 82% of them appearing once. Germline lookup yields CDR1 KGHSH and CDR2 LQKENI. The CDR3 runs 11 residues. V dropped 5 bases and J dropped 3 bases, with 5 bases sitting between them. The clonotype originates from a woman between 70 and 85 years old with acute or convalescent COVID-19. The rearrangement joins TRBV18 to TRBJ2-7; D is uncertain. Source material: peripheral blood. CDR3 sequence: CASSGNYEQYF. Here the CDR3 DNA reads TGTGCCAGCTCAGGCAACTACGAGCAGTACTTC.